The next 20 T cell receptor beta chains were all read from a single sample in a study of shared clonotypes between healthy human individuals. The repertoire was sequenced with immunoSEQ multiplex PCR; TCRdb's copy has only in-frame clones and lacks some. This repertoire shows approximately 1.4 million clones, approximately 98% found once; its top ten account for around 0.45%. The sample taken for sequencing was naive CD4+ T cells sorted from blood. Subset here: CD45RA+ positively selected. The receptor source for this set is a young man in good health.

J is TRBJ2-1 and V is TRBV28; the D gene could be TRBD1 or TRBD2 (5 bases each). The germline gives CDR1 MDHEN, CDR2 SYDVKM. V lost 3 bases to trimming and J lost 2 bases, with 11 bases between them. The CDR3 extends over 15 amino acids. CDR3 bases: TGTGCCAGCAGTTTTAGGGGACCCCCCTACAATGAGCAGTTCTTC. Its translation is CASSFRGPPYNEQFF. Full variable domain (outside the CDR3, taken from reference TRBV28 and TRBJ2-1): DVKVTQSSRYLVKRTGEKVFLECVQDMDHENMFWYRQDPGLGLRLIYFSYDVKMKEKGDIPEGYSVSREKKERFSLILESASTNQTSMYLCASSFRGPPYNEQFFGPGTRLTVL.

With regard to this clone: The same CDR3 also results from other DNA sequences found in this sample. The chain has TRBV29-1 and TRBJ2-3; D remains unclear. Germline lookup yields CDR1 SQVTM and CDR2 ANQGSEA. V lost 4 bases and J 0 bases, leaving 5 bases between the germline ends. This CDR3 has 12 amino acids. DNA for the CDR3: TGCAGCGTTGGAGACAGCACAGATACGCAGTATTTT. Its protein product is CSVGDSTDTQYF.

The chain employs TRBV7-9 and TRBJ2-5; D might be TRBD1 or TRBD2, each matching 5 bases. The J call could be wrong; TRBJ2-7 is a better fit for the DNA end. The germline CDR1 and CDR2 sequences are SEHNR and FQNEAQ (reference sequence). This CDR3 is built from 15 residues. The CDR3 sequence is CASSLGPGPIYEQYF. In nucleotides, the CDR3 is TGTGCCAGCAGCTTAGGTCCGGGACCTATCTACGAGCAGTACTTC.

This rearrangement joins TRBV18 to TRBJ1-1, with no clear D. CDR3 size: 15 residues. V lost 1 base and J lost 3, with 12 bases in between. Germline V gene lookup returns CDR1 KGHSH and CDR2 LQKENI. The CDR3 sequence: CASSPQDAPDTEAFF. In DNA, the CDR3 is TGTGCCAGCTCACCACAGGATGCCCCGGACACTGAAGCTTTCTTT.

The chain is built from TRBV28 and TRBJ1-3, with D uncertain. V dropped 6 bases and J dropped 0 bases, with 6 bases sitting between them. The V gene's germline CDR1 is MDHEN and CDR2 SYDVKM. This CDR3 is 13 amino acids long. The CDR3 spells CASSRYSGNTIYF. The CDR3 bases are TGTGCCAGCAGCCGGTACTCTGGAAACACCATATATTTT. The variable domain in full, with the rest retrieved from reference TRBV28 and TRBJ1-3, is DVKVTQSSRYLVKRTGEKVFLECVQDMDHENMFWYRQDPGLGLRLIYFSYDVKMKEKGDIPEGYSVSREKKERFSLILESASTNQTSMYLCASSRYSGNTIYFGEGSWLTVV.

This clone was found once. V usage is TRBV18 and J usage is TRBJ2-1; no reliable D call. The V end lost 3 bases, the J end lost 4 bases, and 13 bases lay between the germline ends. The CDR3 consists of 15 residues. Germline values: CDR1 KGHSH, CDR2 LQKENI. CDR3 coding DNA: TGTGCCAGCTCACCTACAAAGCGTATGTACAATGAGCAGTTCTTC. Amino acid sequence: CASSPTKRMYNEQFF. The full variable domain, with the rest looked up from reference TRBV18 and TRBJ2-1, is NAGVMQNPRHLVRRRGQEARLRCSPMKGHSHVYWYRQLPEEGLKFMVYLQKENIIDESGMPKERFSAEFPKEGPSILRIQQVVRGDSAAYFCASSPTKRMYNEQFFGPGTRLTVL.

The gene calls are TRBV29-1 and TRBJ2-7, with 11 bases aligning to TRBD2. The germline V gene has CDR1 SQVTM and CDR2 ANQGSEA. V was clipped by 6 bases and J by 6 bases; unmatched bases: 7. The CDR3 extends over 13 amino acids. The CDR3 DNA sequence: TGCAGCGTAGGGACTAGCGGACATGCCGAGCAGTACTTC. It specifies CSVGTSGHAEQYF.

The chain is built from TRBV5-1 and TRBJ2-2; D gene unclear. CDR3 length: 17 amino acids. Germline assignment: CDR1 SGHRS and CDR2 YFSETQ. Trimming cost V 1 base and J 3 bases, with 16 bases left between them. DNA for the CDR3: TGCGCCAGCAGCTTGATCCCACAAAAGGTCGACACCGGGGAGCTGTTTTTT. Amino acid sequence: CASSLIPQKVDTGELFF.

The rearrangement joins TRBV19 to TRBJ2-1, with TRBD2 identical over 11 bases. Germline CDR1 reads LNHDA; CDR2 reads SQIVND (reference sequence). Trimming cost V 4 bases and J 5 bases; bases outside gene matches: 1. The CDR3 is 14 residues long. The CDR3 region has the DNA TGTGCCAGTAGTAGACTAGCGGGAAACAATGAGCAGTTCTTC. Amino acids: CASSRLAGNNEQFF.

This clone was seen just once. V gene TRBV5-1 combines with J gene TRBJ2-3, with D possibly matching TRBD2 (5 bases). This CDR3 is 14 amino acids long. Trimming took off 4 bases at V and 6 bases at J, with 15 bases between the two ends. CDR1 SGHRS and CDR2 YFSETQ come from the germline V gene. The CDR3 here is CASSDGSPGDTQYF. The CDR3, as DNA: TGCGCCAGCAGCGACGGGTCCCCGGGGGATACGCAGTATTTT.

The chain is built from TRBV2 and TRBJ2-2; TRBD1 might be the D (6 bases). V was pared by 0 bases and J by 2 bases, with 16 bases between. This CDR3 region has 18 residues. Germline V lookup: CDR1 SNHLY, CDR2 FYNNEI. As DNA, the CDR3 is TGTGCCAGCAGTGAAGCGGCAGACAGGTCGGGAAACACCGGGGAGCTGTTTTTT. Encoded protein: CASSEAADRSGNTGELFF.

The chain recombines TRBV18 with TRBJ2-3; D ambiguous. Germline CDR1 KGHSH, CDR2 LQKENI. The germline V and J ends were trimmed by 4 bases and 6 bases, with 14 bases remaining between them. The CDR3 runs to 14 residues. This CDR3 reads CASSLSRTADTQYF. CDR3 nucleotide sequence: TGTGCCAGCTCACTGTCGAGAACGGCGGATACGCAGTATTTT.

On this clone itself: The junction shows a germline mismatch at one end, possibly a read error. J is TRBJ2-7 and V is TRBV5-4, with 9 bases matching TRBD2. CDR3 length: 16 residues. Germline-derived CDR1 and CDR2 are SGHNT and YYREEE (reference sequence). CDR3 sequence: CASSLGGLAGRGPWRF. The CDR3 DNA reads as TGTGCCAGCAGCTTGGGCGGGCTAGCGGGACGGGGCCCCTGGCGCTTC.

V gene TRBV29-1 combines with J gene TRBJ2-1; 10 bases fit TRBD2. The CDR3 is 14 amino acids. From germline, CDR1 is SQVTM and CDR2 ANQGSEA. Trimming cost V 5 bases and J 2 bases; bases outside gene matches: 3. CDR3 nucleotide sequence: TGCAGCGTTCTAGGACTAGCGGCCTACAATGAGCAGTTCTTC. Its protein product is CSVLGLAAYNEQFF.

The chain uses TRBV19 and TRBJ2-3, with D perhaps being TRBD1 or TRBD2 (6 bases each). The germline V and J ends were trimmed by 3 bases and 4 bases, with 11 bases remaining between them. In germline, CDR1 is LNHDA, CDR2 SQIVND (reference sequence). The CDR3 runs to 14 residues. CDR3 protein: CASSISGGPDTQYF. For the CDR3, the DNA is TGTGCCAGTAGTATTAGTGGGGGGCCAGATACGCAGTATTTT. Based on the CDR3 plus reference TRBV19 and TRBJ2-3, the full variable domain is DGGITQSPKYLFRKEGQNVTLSCEQNLNHDAMYWYRQDPGQGLRLIYYSQIVNDFQKGDIAEGYSVSREKKESFPLTVTSAQKNPTAFYLCASSISGGPDTQYFGPGTRLTVL.

The rearrangement joins TRBV9 to TRBJ1-1; 8 bases fit TRBD1. The CDR3 totals 17 residues. Looked up from germline, CDR1 is SGDLS and CDR2 is YYNGEE. V lost 0 bases, J lost 1 base, and 8 bases stayed unmatched. The CDR3 sequence: CASSVGSTGAKNTEAFF. In DNA form, the CDR3 reads TGTGCCAGCAGCGTAGGTTCGACAGGGGCAAAGAACACTGAAGCTTTCTTT. The whole variable domain, filled in from reference TRBV9 and TRBJ1-1, reads DSGVTQTPKHLITATGQRVTLRCSPRSGDLSVYWYQQSLDQGLQFLIQYYNGEERAKGNILERFSAQQFPDLHSELNLSSLELGDSALYFCASSVGSTGAKNTEAFFGQGTRLTVV.

The V gene is TRBV28, the J gene TRBJ1-1; 9 bases fit TRBD1. Unmatched junction bases numbered 7, after V lost 5 bases and J lost 6 bases. Germline V gene data show CDR1 as MDHEN and CDR2 as SYDVKM. The CDR3 length is 14 residues. CDR3: CASSHRGRVAEAFF. CDR3 sequence (DNA): TGTGCCAGCAGTCACAGGGGGCGGGTCGCTGAAGCTTTCTTT.

Concerning this clone: Within the sample, other DNA sequences also encode this same CDR3. This chain uses TRBV29-1 with TRBJ2-1; TRBD1 matches at 8 bases. This CDR3 has 12 amino acids. The germline CDR1 and CDR2 sequences are SQVTM and ANQGSEA. After removal of 6 bases from V and 3 bases from J, the junction contained 1 base not matched to a gene. For the CDR3, the DNA is TGCAGCGTAGGACAGGGCTACAATGAGCAGTTCTTC. This codes for CSVGQGYNEQFF.

The rearrangement uses TRBV5-5 and TRBJ1-5; no firm D call. V gave up 1 base and J gave up 0 bases, with 8 bases separating them. CDR1 is SGHKS, CDR2 YYEKEE, per germline (reference sequence). This CDR3 is 15 amino acids long. The CDR3: CASSLSGNSNQPQHF. CDR3 DNA sequence: TGTGCCAGCAGCTTGTCTGGGAATAGCAATCAGCCCCAGCATTTT.

The chain links TRBV18 to TRBJ2-5, with TRBD2 identical over 11 bases. With V trimmed by 2 bases and J by 1 base, 9 bases remained unmatched. Per the germline V gene, CDR1 is KGHSH and CDR2 is LQKENI. The CDR3 has 18 residues. DNA of the CDR3: TGTGCCAGCTCACCAAATAGCGGGAGGGCCCTCTCCCAAGAGACCCAGTACTTC. It codes for CASSPNSGRALSQETQYF. The full variable domain, in which reference TRBV18 and TRBJ2-5 provide the parts outside the CDR3, is NAGVMQNPRHLVRRRGQEARLRCSPMKGHSHVYWYRQLPEEGLKFMVYLQKENIIDESGMPKERFSAEFPKEGPSILRIQQVVRGDSAAYFCASSPNSGRALSQETQYFGPGTRLLVL.